This record concerns one T cell receptor beta chain sequence. The sample holds a few counts of this clone. Its antigen remains undetermined. No base quality values were provided; no much bigger clone lies one nucleotide off. The data originate from a study of CD4 T cells in relation to SARS-CoV-2 and coronaviruses (dated by TCRdb to the early 2020s). The study in broad terms: The ViraFEST assay cultured PBMCs with antigen for 10 days, then sequenced TCR beta CDR3s to find antigen-specific clonal expansions. The Adaptive Biotechnologies TCR-sequencing kit was used to sequence samples from a few pre-COVID donors and the naive versus memory experiments, whereas other data were Illumina-based. A different TCR-beta assay, based on Illumina, was used to sequence expansion assays from other donors in the study. At the level of individual TCR clonotypes, the study measured memory CD4+ T cell crossreactivity between SARS-CoV-2 spike protein and common cold coronavirus spike proteins. HLA restriction was mapped for shared crossreactive spike epitopes using patient-derived lymphoblastoid cell lines. An HIV-1 Nef peptide pool or a no-peptide culture served as the negative reference condition.

Findings and caveats that apply to the study as a whole: The study was constrained by small numbers of patients and of tested TCRs. Because no donor provided both pre-pandemic and post-infection samples, tracing the source of pre-existing responses was limited. Crossreactivity analysis centred on spike protein, so crossreactivity against other viral proteins was not assessed. Memory CD4+ clonotypes crossrecognizing SARS-CoV-2 and at least one common cold coronavirus spike were found in 60% to 70% of donors. Crossreactive clones showed significantly weaker SARS-CoV-2-driven expansion than monoreactive clones, consistent with antigenic imprinting.

CDR1 and CDR2, per the germline V gene (reference sequence), are LNHDA and SQIVND. Counted from cysteine to phenylalanine, this CDR3 has 15 amino acids. This entry keeps only the CDR3 DNA: 45 bases, framed from base 1. V and J are truncated by 3 bases and 3 bases respectively, leaving an intervening sequence of 12 bases. CD4+ T cells from unexposed donors were collected before the COVID-19 pandemic (2011-2018). After less than eleven days of culture, CD4+ T cells were isolated with the EasySep CD4+ T cell isolation kit. As cell number allowed, CD4+ T cells from unexposed donors were tested for reactivity to SARS-CoV-2 S and N and to four common cold coronavirus spike pools. Each well received millions of PBMCs, cultured in IMDM supplemented with approximately 4.5% human AB serum and approximately 9.7 IU/ml IL-2. Half of the culture medium was replaced with fresh IL-2-containing medium on days 3 and 7. Each peptide culture condition was generally run in triplicate replicate wells. Leukapheresis product for the unexposed donors was bought commercially. Ficoll-Paque PLUS gradient centrifugation was used to isolate PBMCs from leukapheresis product or whole blood. PBMCs were either used fresh in the expansion assay or cryopreserved at -140 degrees C. The QIAamp Micro DNA Kit was used to extract genomic DNA from the CD4+ T cells.

Libraries were constructed by the immunoSEQ multiplex PCR assay. The authors' pipeline ran thus. During preprocessing, nonproductive sequences were discarded, as were any CDR3s that did not begin with C, did not end with F or W, or were shorter than 7 amino acids. The MANAFEST web app identified antigen-specific clonotypes based on expansion compared with the reference and other culture wells. A clone was considered positive if significant expansion relative to the reference culture was observed in 2 of 3 replicate wells at an FDR below 0.05. To be called positive, a clone also had to show significant expansion compared with every other tandem well and an odds ratio greater than 5. Pairwise Levenshtein distance, computed with the stringdist R package after three terminal residues were trimmed from each end, was used as the measure of CDR3 homology. The table comes from immuneACCESS by way of TCRdb, which keeps in-frame sequences with V and J called. Part of the clones is missing from these tables; in studies checked, under half for an unresolved V gene and the rest for unknown reasons. V, J and clone size reflect that table, while D and trimming were determined from the DNA. A total of more than 20,000 clones appear in this sample, 60% to 80% of them only once. The ten top clones hold approximately 10% of the sample.

The rearrangement joined TRBV19 to TRBJ1-5, and TRBD1 may be the D gene, going by 5 matching bases. The clonotype was recovered from a human donor in good health. The specimen was CD4+ T cells from PBMCs, cultured in vitro. The DNA reads as follows: TGTGCCAGTAGTATGGGACTGGGTTACAATCAGCCCCAGCATTTT. Its coded protein is CASSMGLGYNQPQHF.